This T cell receptor beta chain was documented in a study of blood T cell repertoires in COVID-19. Study summary: Samples taken during acute and convalescent COVID-19 were collected in the United States, Italy and Spain. PBMCs, B-cell-depleted T cells, or T cells were the source of the cDNA or gDNA that made up the material.

Study processing details: Nucleated cell number was recorded as an estimate derived from reference gene primer amplification. The repertoire was sequenced with immunoSEQ multiplex PCR; TCRdb's copy has only in-frame clones and lacks some. V and J calls and clone size are as listed in that table; D and trimming were resolved from the DNA. In the table there are just over 300,000 clones, 85% to 90% of which are singletons. V was pared by 4 bases and J by 6 bases, with 16 bases between. The germline V gene encodes CDR1 SQVTM and CDR2 ANQGSEA. The CDR3 loop spans 14 amino acids. Seattle patient enrollment occurred during active infection, with longitudinal follow-up thereafter.

The V and J genes are TRBV29-1 and TRBJ1-5; possibly TRBD1 for D (5 bases). The source is a woman in her twenties or thirties with COVID-19, enrolled during active disease. Sequencing input: peripheral blood. The CDR3 region is CSVAPSWGGQPQHF. CDR3 nucleotides: TGCAGCGTTGCCCCTTCTTGGGGCGGTCAGCCCCAGCATTTT.